The rows below give T cell receptor beta chains drawn from one sample of a study of regulatory T cells in long-lasting Graves disease. TCRdb re-called the multiplex PCR reads through MiXCR, storing one row per CDR3 protein. The repertoire consists of 200,000 to 250,000 distinct CDR3 sequences, with 20% occurring once and the leading ten covering approximately 14%. Sequences were derived from peripheral blood mononuclear cells (PBMCs), sampled at new diagnosis, from a patient treated with antithyroid drugs. The source of these receptors is a female donor with Graves disease. Both conserved end residues are part of each CDR3.

v_gene: TRBV5-1; j_gene: TRBJ2-1; CDR3aa: CASSLSRGNEQFF
v_gene: TRBV27; j_gene: TRBJ2-7; CDR3aa: CASSVARGAGGPLIHEQYF
v_gene: TRBV28; j_gene: TRBJ1-4; CDR3aa: CASSKTATNEKLFF
v_gene: TRBV29-1; j_gene: TRBJ1-1; CDR3aa: CSVRTGTNTEAFF
v_gene: TRBV19; j_gene: TRBJ1-4; CDR3aa: CASSMRPTQGSDEKLFF
v_gene: TRBV5-5; j_gene: TRBJ2-7; CDR3aa: CASSLGSGTSGYEQYF
v_gene: TRBV9; j_gene: TRBJ2-1; CDR3aa: CASSVGGYYEQFF
v_gene: TRBV7-2; j_gene: TRBJ2-5; CDR3aa: CASSLARGSETQYF
v_gene: TRBV19; j_gene: TRBJ1-5; CDR3aa: CASSRAGDQPQHF
v_gene: TRBV7-8; j_gene: TRBJ2-1; CDR3aa: CASSLFLAHDEQFF
v_gene: TRBV3-1; j_gene: TRBJ1-1; CDR3aa: CASSPRWDTEAFF
v_gene: TRBV18; j_gene: TRBJ1-1; CDR3aa: CASSPGMENTEAFF
v_gene: TRBV15; j_gene: TRBJ1-5; CDR3aa: CATSRAGESNQPQHF
v_gene: TRBV7-2; j_gene: TRBJ2-4; CDR3aa: CASSLVVGRVAKNIQYF
v_gene: TRBV2; j_gene: TRBJ2-3; CDR3aa: CASSHADTQYF
v_gene: TRBV7-2; j_gene: TRBJ2-1; CDR3aa: CASSPRQVQGEQFF
v_gene: TRBV27; j_gene: TRBJ2-7; CDR3aa: CASSFRTGGTYEQYF
v_gene: TRBV6-5; j_gene: TRBJ1-2; CDR3aa: CASSYRAREVFNYGYTF
v_gene: TRBV9; j_gene: TRBJ1-3; CDR3aa: CASSVDSGNSGNTIYF